This T cell receptor (beta chain) was captured in a study of metastatic and nonmetastatic thyroid tumors (dated by TCRdb to the early 2020s). Turning to the overall study: The researchers compared repertoires between peripheral blood samples and tumor or nodule tissue samples from patients with malignant or benign thyroid disease. The research as a whole found: TCR beta diversity was reported as significantly higher in malignant tumors than in benign nodules, in both blood and tumor samples.

Turning to this clone: Which antigen it targets is not known. Base qualities are not provided; no much larger clone lies one nucleotide away.

Library method: PCR. The instrument was an Illumina HiSeq 4000. High-throughput sequencing was used to profile the TCR beta-chain CDR3 region of every patient. As for the original processing: The researchers built a classifier to tell apart papillary thyroid cancer patients with distant metastasis, based on CDR3 differences among clinicopathological groups. Repertoire diversity was assessed with the Shannon index, and tumor-blood repertoire similarity with the Morisita-Horn index. TCRdb ran its own pipeline on the public reads, namely fastp trimming at Q25 and MiXCR clone calling, and kept in-frame beta chains. The V and J calls follow TCRdb's processing rather than the paper's. The sample yields around 25,000 clones; about a quarter were counted once. The ten largest clones capture roughly 5.6% of the sample. None of the patients had been given any treatment before thyroid surgery. Using T-cell receptor beta sequencing, the researchers looked back retrospectively at clinical samples from patients, gathered between about 2011 and 2018.

Source material: blood. The receptor's source is a female donor with papillary thyroid cancer or a benign thyroid nodule (not recorded which). Some clones in this sample may be carry-over from other donors' samples.

The DNA sequence is given as TGTGCCAGCAGTCCCCGACAGGGAAACAATCAGCCCCAGCATTTT. Translated, it reads CASSPRQGNNQPQHF. The V and J segments used are TRBV6-1 and TRBJ1-5, and 7 junction bases match TRBD1. Clipping removes 5 bases from V and 3 bases from J, with 7 as the unmatched junction base count. The germline V gene encodes CDR1 MNHNS and CDR2 SASEGT. Including the terminal cysteine and phenylalanine, the CDR3 comprises 15 residues. Only the CDR3 DNA stays, 45 bases, in frame from base 1.